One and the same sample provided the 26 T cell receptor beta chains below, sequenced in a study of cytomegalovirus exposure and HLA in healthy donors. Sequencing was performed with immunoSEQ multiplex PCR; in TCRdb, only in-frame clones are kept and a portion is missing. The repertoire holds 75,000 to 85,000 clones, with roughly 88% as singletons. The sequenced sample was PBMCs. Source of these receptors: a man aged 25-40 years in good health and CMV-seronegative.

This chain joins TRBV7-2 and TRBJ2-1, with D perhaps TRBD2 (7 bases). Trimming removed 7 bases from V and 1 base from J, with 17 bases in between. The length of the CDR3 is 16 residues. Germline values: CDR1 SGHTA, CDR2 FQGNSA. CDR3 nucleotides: TGTGCCAGCACCAAAAAGGGGGGGACTTCCTACAATGAGCAGTTCTTC. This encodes CASTKKGGTSYNEQFF.

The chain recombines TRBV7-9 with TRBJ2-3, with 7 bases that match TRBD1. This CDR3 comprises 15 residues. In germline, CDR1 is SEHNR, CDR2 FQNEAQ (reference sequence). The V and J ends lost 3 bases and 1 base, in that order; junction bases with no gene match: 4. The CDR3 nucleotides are TGTGCCAGCAGCTTTCAGGGACAGCGCACAGATACGCAGTATTTT. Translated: CASSFQGQRTDTQYF.

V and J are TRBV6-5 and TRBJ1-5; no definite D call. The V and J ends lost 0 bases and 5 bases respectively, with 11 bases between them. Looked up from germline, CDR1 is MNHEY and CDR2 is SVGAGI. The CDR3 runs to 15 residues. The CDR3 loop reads CASSYSGRNDQPQHF. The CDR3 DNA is TGTGCCAGCAGTTACTCCGGCAGGAACGATCAGCCCCAGCATTTT.

The CDR3 region is CASSPGSTGELFF. The CDR3 DNA sequence: TGTGCCAGCAGTCCAGGGTCCACCGGGGAGCTGTTTTTT. This chain connects TRBV28 to TRBJ2-2; TRBD1 might be the D (5 bases). CDR3 size: 13 residues. The germline V gene encodes CDR1 MDHEN and CDR2 SYDVKM. Between the trimmed V and J ends, which lost 5 bases and 4 bases, there was a span of 8 bases.

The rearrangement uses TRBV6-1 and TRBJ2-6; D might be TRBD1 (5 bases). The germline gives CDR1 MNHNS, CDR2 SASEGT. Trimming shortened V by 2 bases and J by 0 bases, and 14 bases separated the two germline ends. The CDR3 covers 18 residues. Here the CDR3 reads CASSEWAGLGSGANVLTF. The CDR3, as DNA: TGTGCCAGCAGTGAATGGGCAGGGTTAGGCTCTGGGGCCAACGTCCTGACTTTC.

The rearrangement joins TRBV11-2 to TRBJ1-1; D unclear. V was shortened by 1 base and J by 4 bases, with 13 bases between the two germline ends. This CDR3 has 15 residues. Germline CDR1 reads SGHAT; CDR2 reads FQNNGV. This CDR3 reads CASSLVGSGITEAFF. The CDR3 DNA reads TGTGCCAGCAGCTTAGTTGGTTCGGGGATCACTGAAGCTTTCTTT.

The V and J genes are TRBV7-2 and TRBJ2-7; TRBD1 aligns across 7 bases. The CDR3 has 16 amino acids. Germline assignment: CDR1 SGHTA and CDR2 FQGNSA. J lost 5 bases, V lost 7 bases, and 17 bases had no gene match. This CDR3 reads CASTGYRQGLIHEQYF. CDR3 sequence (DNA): TGTGCCAGCACCGGATATCGACAGGGATTGATCCACGAGCAGTACTTC.

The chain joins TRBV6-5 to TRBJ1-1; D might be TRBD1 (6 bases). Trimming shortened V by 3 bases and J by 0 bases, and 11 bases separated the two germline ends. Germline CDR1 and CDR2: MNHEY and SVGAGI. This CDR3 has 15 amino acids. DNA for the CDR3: TGTGCCAGCAGTTATCAGGGGAACATGAACACTGAAGCTTTCTTT. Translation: CASSYQGNMNTEAFF.

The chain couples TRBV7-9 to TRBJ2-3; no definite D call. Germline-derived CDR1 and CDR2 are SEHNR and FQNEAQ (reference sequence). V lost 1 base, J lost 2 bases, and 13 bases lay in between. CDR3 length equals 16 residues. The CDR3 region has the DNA TGTGCCAGCAGCTTAGGGGTACAGATCGACACAGATACGCAGTATTTT. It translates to CASSLGVQIDTDTQYF.

Here the CDR3 DNA reads TGTGCCAGCACCCGGGATGAGTATGGAACCTACGAGCAGTACTTC. Amino acid sequence: CASTRDEYGTYEQYF. J is TRBJ2-7 and V is TRBV6-1, with a possible D match to TRBD2 (5 bases). The CDR3 consists of 15 residues. V dropped 7 bases and J dropped 2 bases, with 18 bases sitting between them. Germline V gene sequence: CDR1 MNHNS, CDR2 SASEGT.

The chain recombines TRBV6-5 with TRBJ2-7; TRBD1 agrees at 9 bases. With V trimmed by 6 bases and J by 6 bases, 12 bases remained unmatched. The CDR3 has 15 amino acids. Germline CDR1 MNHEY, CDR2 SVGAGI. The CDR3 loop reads CASRFSGTGSGEQYF. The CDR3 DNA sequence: TGTGCCAGCAGATTCTCCGGGACAGGGTCGGGCGAGCAGTACTTC.

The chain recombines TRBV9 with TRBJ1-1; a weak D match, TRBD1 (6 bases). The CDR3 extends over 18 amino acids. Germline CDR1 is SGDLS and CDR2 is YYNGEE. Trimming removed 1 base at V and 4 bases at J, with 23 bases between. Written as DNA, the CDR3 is TGTGCCAGCAGCGTAAAACGAGGGGGACGTCAGGCTGGCACTGAAGCTTTCTTT. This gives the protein CASSVKRGGRQAGTEAFF.

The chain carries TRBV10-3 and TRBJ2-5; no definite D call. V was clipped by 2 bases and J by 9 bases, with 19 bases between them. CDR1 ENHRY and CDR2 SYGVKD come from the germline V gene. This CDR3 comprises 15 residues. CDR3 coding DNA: TGTGCCATCAGTGAGCCGAACTATCCATCCGCGGCCCAGTACTTC. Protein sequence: CAISEPNYPSAAQYF.

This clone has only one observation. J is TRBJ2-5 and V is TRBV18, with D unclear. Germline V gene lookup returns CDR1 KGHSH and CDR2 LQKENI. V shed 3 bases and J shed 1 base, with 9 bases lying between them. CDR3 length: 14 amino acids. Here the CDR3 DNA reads TGTGCCAGCTCACCCGTGTCCTCCCAAGAGACCCAGTACTTC. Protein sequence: CASSPVSSQETQYF.

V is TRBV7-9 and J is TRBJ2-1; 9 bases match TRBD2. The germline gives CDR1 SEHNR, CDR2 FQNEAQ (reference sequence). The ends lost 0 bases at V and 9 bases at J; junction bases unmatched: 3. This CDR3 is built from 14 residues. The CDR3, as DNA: TGTGCCAGCAGCTTAGCCGCGGGAGGGCTTGAGCAGTTCTTC. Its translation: CASSLAAGGLEQFF.

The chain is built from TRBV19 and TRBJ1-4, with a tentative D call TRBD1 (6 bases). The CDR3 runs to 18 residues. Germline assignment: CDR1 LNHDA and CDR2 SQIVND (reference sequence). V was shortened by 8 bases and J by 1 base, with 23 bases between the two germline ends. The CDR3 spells CASLPRTGTILTNEKLFF. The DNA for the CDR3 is TGTGCCAGTCTCCCCCGAACCGGGACAATATTAACTAATGAAAAACTGTTTTTT.

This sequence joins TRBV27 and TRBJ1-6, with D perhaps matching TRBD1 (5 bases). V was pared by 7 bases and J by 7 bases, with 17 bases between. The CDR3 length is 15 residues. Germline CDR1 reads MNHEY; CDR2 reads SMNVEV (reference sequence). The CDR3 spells CASTRGTYSNSPLHF. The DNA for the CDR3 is TGTGCCAGCACACGGGGGACCTACTCCAATTCACCCCTCCACTTT.

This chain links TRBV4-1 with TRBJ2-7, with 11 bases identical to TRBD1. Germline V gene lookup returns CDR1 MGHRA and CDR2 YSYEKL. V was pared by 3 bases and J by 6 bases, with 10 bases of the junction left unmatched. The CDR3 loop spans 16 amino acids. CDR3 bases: TGCGCCAGCAGCCACCCCCCGGACAGGGGGCTATTCGAGCAGTACTTC. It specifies CASSHPPDRGLFEQYF.

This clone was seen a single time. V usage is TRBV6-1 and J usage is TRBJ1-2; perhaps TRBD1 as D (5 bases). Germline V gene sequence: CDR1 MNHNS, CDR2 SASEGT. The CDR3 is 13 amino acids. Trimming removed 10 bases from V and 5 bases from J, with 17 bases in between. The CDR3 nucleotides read TGTGCCACCCGGGGAGGGGATCGATATGGCTACACCTTC. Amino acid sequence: CATRGGDRYGYTF.

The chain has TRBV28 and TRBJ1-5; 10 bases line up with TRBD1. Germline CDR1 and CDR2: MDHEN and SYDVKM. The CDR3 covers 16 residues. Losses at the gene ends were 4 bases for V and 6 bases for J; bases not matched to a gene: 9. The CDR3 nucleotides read TGTGCCAGCAGTTATAGACAGGGGGCGCGATCTCAGCCCCAGCATTTT. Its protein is CASSYRQGARSQPQHF.

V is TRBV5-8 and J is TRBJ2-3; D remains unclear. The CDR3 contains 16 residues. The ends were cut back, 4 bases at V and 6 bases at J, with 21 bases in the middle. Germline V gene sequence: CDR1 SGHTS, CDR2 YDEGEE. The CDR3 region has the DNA TGTGCCAGCAGCCCGCGCCCGCCGGGTCTCACCGATACGCAGTATTTT. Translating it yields CASSPRPPGLTDTQYF. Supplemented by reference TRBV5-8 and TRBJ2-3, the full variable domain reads EAGVTQSPTHLIKTRGQQATLRCSPISGHTSVYWYQQALGLGLQFLLWYDEGEERNRGNFPPRFSGRQFPNYSSELNVNALELEDSALYLCASSPRPPGLTDTQYFGPGTRLTVL.

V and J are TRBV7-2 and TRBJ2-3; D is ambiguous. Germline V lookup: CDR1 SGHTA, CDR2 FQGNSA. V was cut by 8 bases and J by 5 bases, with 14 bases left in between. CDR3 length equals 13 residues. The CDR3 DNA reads TGTGCCAGCGCCCGACAAGGCAGAGATACGCAGTATTTT. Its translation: CASARQGRDTQYF.

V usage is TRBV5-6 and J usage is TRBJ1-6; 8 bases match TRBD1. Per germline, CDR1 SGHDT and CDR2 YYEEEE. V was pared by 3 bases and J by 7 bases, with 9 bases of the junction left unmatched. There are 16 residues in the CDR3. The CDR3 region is CASSSGQARNNSPLHF. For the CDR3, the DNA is TGTGCCAGCAGCTCGGGACAGGCAAGAAACAATTCACCCCTCCACTTT.

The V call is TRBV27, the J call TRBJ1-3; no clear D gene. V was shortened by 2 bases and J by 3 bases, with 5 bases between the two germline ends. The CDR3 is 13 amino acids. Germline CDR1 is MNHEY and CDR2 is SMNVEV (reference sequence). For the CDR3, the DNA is TGTGCCAGCAGTTTAGGGCATGGAAACACCATATATTTT. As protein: CASSLGHGNTIYF.

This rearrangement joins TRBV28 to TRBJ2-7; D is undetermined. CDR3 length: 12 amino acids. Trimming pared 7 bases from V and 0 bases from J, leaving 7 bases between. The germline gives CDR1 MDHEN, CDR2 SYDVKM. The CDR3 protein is CASTSLSYEQYF. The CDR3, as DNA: TGTGCCAGCACCTCCCTCTCCTACGAGCAGTACTTC.

Here the CDR3 reads CASSARQGRSYEQYF. The DNA for the CDR3 is TGTGCCAGCAGCGCTCGACAGGGGCGCTCCTACGAGCAGTACTTC. The chain is built from TRBV13 and TRBJ2-7, with TRBD1 identical over 8 bases. Trimming at V came to 5 bases and at J to 0 bases, leaving 6 bases not matched to a gene. Germline lookup yields CDR1 PRHDT and CDR2 FYEKMQ (reference sequence). The CDR3 length is 15 residues.